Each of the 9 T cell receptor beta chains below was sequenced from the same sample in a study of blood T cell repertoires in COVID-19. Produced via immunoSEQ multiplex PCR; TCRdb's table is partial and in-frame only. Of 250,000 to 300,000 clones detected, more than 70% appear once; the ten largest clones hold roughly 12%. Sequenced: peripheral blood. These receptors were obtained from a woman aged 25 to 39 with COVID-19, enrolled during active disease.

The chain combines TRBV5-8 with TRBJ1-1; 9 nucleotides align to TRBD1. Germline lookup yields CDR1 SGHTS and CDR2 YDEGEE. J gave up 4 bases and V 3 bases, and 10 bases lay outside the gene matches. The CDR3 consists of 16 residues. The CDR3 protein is CASSWGQGLIGTEAFF. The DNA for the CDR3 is TGTGCCAGCAGCTGGGGACAGGGACTGATCGGCACTGAAGCTTTCTTT. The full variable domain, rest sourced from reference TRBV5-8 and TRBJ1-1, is EAGVTQSPTHLIKTRGQQATLRCSPISGHTSVYWYQQALGLGLQFLLWYDEGEERNRGNFPPRFSGRQFPNYSSELNVNALELEDSALYLCASSWGQGLIGTEAFFGQGTRLTVV.

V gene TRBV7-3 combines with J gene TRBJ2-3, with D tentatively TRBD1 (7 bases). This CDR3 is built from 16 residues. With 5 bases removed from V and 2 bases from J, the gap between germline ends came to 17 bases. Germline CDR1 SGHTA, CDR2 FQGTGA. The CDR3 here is CASSLGGRGVTDTQYF. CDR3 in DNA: TGTGCCAGCAGCCTAGGAGGCAGGGGGGTCACAGATACGCAGTATTTT. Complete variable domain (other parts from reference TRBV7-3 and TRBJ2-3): GAGVSQTPSNKVTEKGKYVELRCDPISGHTALYWYRQSLGQGPEFLIYFQGTGAADDSGLPNDRFFAVRPEGSVSTLKIQRTERGDSAVYLCASSLGGRGVTDTQYFGPGTRLTVL.

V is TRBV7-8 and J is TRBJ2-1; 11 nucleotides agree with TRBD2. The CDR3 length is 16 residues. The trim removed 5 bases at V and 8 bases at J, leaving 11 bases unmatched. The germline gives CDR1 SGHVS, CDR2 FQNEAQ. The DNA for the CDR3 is TGTGCCAGCAGCCCCCGGACTAGCGGGTGGGGGGATGAGCAGTTCTTC. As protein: CASSPRTSGWGDEQFF.

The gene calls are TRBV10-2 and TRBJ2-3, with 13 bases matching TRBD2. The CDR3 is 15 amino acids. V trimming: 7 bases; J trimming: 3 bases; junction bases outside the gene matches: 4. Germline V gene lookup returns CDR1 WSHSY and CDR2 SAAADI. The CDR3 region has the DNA TGCGCCAGCACCGGGACTAGCGGGAATACAGATACGCAGTATTTT. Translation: CASTGTSGNTDTQYF.

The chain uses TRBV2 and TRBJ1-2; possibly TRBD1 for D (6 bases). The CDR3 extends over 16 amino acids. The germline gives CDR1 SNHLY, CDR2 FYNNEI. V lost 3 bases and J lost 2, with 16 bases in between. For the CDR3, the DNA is TGTGCCAGCAGTGAGGGCGTAGGGGGACTAAACTATGGCTACACCTTC. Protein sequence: CASSEGVGGLNYGYTF.

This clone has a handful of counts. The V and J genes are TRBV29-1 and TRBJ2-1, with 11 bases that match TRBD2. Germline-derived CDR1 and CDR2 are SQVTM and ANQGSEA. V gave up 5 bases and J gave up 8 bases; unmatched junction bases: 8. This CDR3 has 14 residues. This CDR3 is CSVLTSGSVYEQFF. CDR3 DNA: TGCAGCGTTTTAACTAGCGGGAGTGTCTATGAGCAGTTCTTC.

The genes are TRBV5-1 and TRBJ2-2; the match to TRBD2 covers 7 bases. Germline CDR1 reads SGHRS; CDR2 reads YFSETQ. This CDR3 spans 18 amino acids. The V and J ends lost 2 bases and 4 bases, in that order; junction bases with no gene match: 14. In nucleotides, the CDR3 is TGCGCCAGCAGCTTCTTTCAGGGAGGGATACGAGGCACCGGGGAGCTGTTTTTT. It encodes CASSFFQGGIRGTGELFF.

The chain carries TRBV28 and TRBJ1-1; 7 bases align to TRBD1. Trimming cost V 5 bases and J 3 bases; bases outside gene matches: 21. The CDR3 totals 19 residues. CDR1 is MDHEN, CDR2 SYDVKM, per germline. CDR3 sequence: CASSHPFPPLRQGDTEAFF. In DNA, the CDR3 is TGTGCCAGCAGTCATCCCTTCCCACCACTAAGACAGGGAGACACTGAAGCTTTCTTT.

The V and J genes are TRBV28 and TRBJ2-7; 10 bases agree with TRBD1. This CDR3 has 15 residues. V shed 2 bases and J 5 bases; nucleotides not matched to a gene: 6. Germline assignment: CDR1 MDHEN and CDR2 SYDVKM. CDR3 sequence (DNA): TGTGCCAGCAGTTTACGGGGACAGGGGAAGAACGAGCAGTACTTC. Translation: CASSLRGQGKNEQYF. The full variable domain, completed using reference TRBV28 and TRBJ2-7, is DVKVTQSSRYLVKRTGEKVFLECVQDMDHENMFWYRQDPGLGLRLIYFSYDVKMKEKGDIPEGYSVSREKKERFSLILESASTNQTSMYLCASSLRGQGKNEQYFGPGTRLTVT.